A single sample gave rise to the 22 T cell receptor beta chains below, sequenced in a study of cytomegalovirus exposure and HLA in healthy donors. Use of 60 Vbeta and 13 Jbeta primers characterized the PCR. The assay was immunoSEQ multiplex PCR, and TCRdb's table has in-frame clones only and misses some. The profile shows 85,000 to 100,000 clones, around 77% of them singletons. Material: PBMCs. These receptors came from a middle-aged man in good health and CMV-seropositive.

The chain recombines TRBV5-1 with TRBJ2-7, with D uncertain. Trimming shortened V by 0 bases and J by 3 bases, and 10 bases separated the two germline ends. The CDR3 consists of 14 residues. CDR1 and CDR2 from the germline V gene are SGHRS and YFSETQ. The CDR3 DNA reads as TGCGCCAGCAGCTTGGAATTGGGCAGCTACGAGCAGTACTTC. It is translated as CASSLELGSYEQYF.

The chain employs TRBV18 and TRBJ2-5; 7 nucleotides match TRBD2. Germline V gives CDR1 KGHSH, CDR2 LQKENI. Losses at the gene ends were 1 base for V and 1 base for J; bases not matched to a gene: 3. The CDR3 is made up of 15 amino acids. The CDR3 coding sequence is TGTGCCAGCTCACCACTACCTAGCGGCCAAGAGACCCAGTACTTC. It codes for CASSPLPSGQETQYF.

This clone is a singleton in its sample. This chain joins TRBV27 and TRBJ2-1; 9 bases align to TRBD2. The junction had 15 bases not matched to a gene; V was cut back by 7 bases and J by 11 bases. The germline V gene encodes CDR1 MNHEY and CDR2 SMNVEV (reference sequence). This CDR3 has 15 amino acids. CDR3 residues: CASTPLGSGGTKQFF. DNA for the CDR3: TGTGCCAGCACTCCCCTGGGTAGCGGGGGAACGAAGCAGTTCTTC.

This chain connects TRBV4-1 to TRBJ1-1, with a weak D call TRBD1 (5 bases). V was trimmed by 1 base and J by 1 base, leaving 13 bases between them. The CDR3 is made up of 16 amino acids. The germline V gene has CDR1 MGHRA and CDR2 YSYEKL. The DNA of the CDR3 is TGCGCCAGCAGCCAAGGCTTTCGTGACAGGAACACTGAAGCTTTCTTT. It yields the protein CASSQGFRDRNTEAFF.

The chain carries TRBV27 and TRBJ2-5, with 10 nucleotides matching TRBD1. The germline V gene has CDR1 MNHEY and CDR2 SMNVEV (reference sequence). With 9 bases clipped from V and 5 bases from J, the junction kept 15 bases outside the gene matches. The CDR3 runs to 16 residues. CDR3 protein: CARTTGDRGLPETQYF. The CDR3 DNA reads TGTGCCAGAACGACCGGGGACAGGGGCCTCCCGGAGACCCAGTACTTC.

This clone was counted between two and nine times. The chain couples TRBV7-7 to TRBJ2-1; 12 bases line up with TRBD2. Looked up from germline, CDR1 is SSHAT and CDR2 is FNYEAQ (reference sequence). CDR3 length: 15 amino acids. V trimming: 6 bases; J trimming: 7 bases; junction bases outside the gene matches: 7. DNA of the CDR3: TGTGCCAGCAGTCTGTCTAGCGGGGGGGTAAATGAGCAGTTCTTC. Amino acid sequence: CASSLSSGGVNEQFF.

The chain carries TRBV5-5 and TRBJ1-1; 11 bases match TRBD1. The V and J ends lost 3 bases and 5 bases, in that order; junction bases with no gene match: 3. The CDR3 covers 14 residues. Germline V gene lookup returns CDR1 SGHKS and CDR2 YYEKEE (reference sequence). The CDR3 DNA follows: TGTGCCAGCAGCTCGGGGGACAGGGGGACTGAAGCTTTCTTT. Translating gives CASSSGDRGTEAFF. Drawing the rest from reference TRBV5-5 and TRBJ1-1, the complete variable domain is DAGVTQSPTHLIKTRGQQVTLRCSPISGHKSVSWYQQVLGQGPQFIFQYYEKEERGRGNFPDRFSARQFPNYSSELNVNALLLGDSALYLCASSSGDRGTEAFFGQGTRLTVV.

This rearrangement joins TRBV6-1 to TRBJ2-7; maybe TRBD2 (5 bases). Trimming removed 1 base at V and 0 bases at J, with 13 bases between. Looked up from germline, CDR1 is MNHNS and CDR2 is SASEGT. This CDR3 is built from 16 residues. The CDR3 spells CASSEVSGVGSYEQYF. The CDR3 nucleotides read TGTGCCAGCAGTGAAGTCTCCGGGGTCGGCTCCTACGAGCAGTACTTC.

The rearrangement joins TRBV4-1 to TRBJ2-7; D not certain. CDR3 length: 14 amino acids. Germline V gives CDR1 MGHRA, CDR2 YSYEKL. Trimming took 0 bases from V and 2 from J, leaving 8 bases between them. The CDR3 DNA is TGCGCCAGCAGCCAAGATCTTGGGCCCTACGAGCAGTACTTC. Residues: CASSQDLGPYEQYF.

This sequence joins TRBV6-5 and TRBJ2-7; D may be TRBD1 (6 bases). Germline V gives CDR1 MNHEY, CDR2 SVGAGI. The CDR3 consists of 14 residues. Trimming removed 2 bases from V and 2 bases from J, with 10 bases in between. The CDR3 is CASSYADRTYEQYF. DNA for the CDR3: TGTGCCAGCAGTTACGCGGACAGAACCTACGAGCAGTACTTC.

The J gene is TRBJ1-6, the V gene TRBV7-2; 7 positions match TRBD1. The CDR3 runs 16 residues. The trim removed 0 bases at V and 5 bases at J, leaving 4 bases unmatched. In germline, CDR1 is SGHTA, CDR2 FQGNSA. The chain's CDR3 is CASSLAGQFNNSPLHF. The CDR3 DNA reads TGTGCCAGCAGCTTAGCGGGACAGTTCAATAATTCACCCCTCCACTTT.

V usage is TRBV9 and J usage is TRBJ1-2; 10 bases map to TRBD1. V shed 0 bases, J shed 0 bases, and the junction held 2 bases outside the gene matches. The CDR3 has 16 residues. Looked up from germline, CDR1 is SGDLS and CDR2 is YYNGEE. CDR3 sequence: CASSVGTGGTNYGYTF. The CDR3 nucleotides are TGTGCCAGCAGCGTAGGGACAGGGGGGACTAACTATGGCTACACCTTC.

The sample holds a few counts of this clone. This chain uses TRBV6-5 with TRBJ2-1; TRBD1 matches 9 bases. CDR1 is MNHEY, CDR2 SVGAGI, per germline. Trimming took 2 bases from V and 7 from J; bases not matched to a gene: 6. The CDR3 spans 15 residues. CDR3 bases: TGTGCCAGCAGTTACCCCTCGGGACAGGGTAATGAGCAGTTCTTC. Amino acids: CASSYPSGQGNEQFF.

This chain connects TRBV5-6 to TRBJ1-2, with D possibly TRBD1 on 6 matching bases. The germline gives CDR1 SGHDT, CDR2 YYEEEE. The V end was cut by 3 bases, the J end by 8 bases, with 11 bases between. The CDR3 is made up of 12 amino acids. In nucleotides, the CDR3 is TGTGCCAGCAGCTCCGGACAGCCGGGCTACACCTTC. Amino acid sequence: CASSSGQPGYTF. Full variable domain (rest looked up from reference TRBV5-6 and TRBJ1-2): DAGVTQSPTHLIKTRGQQVTLRCSPKSGHDTVSWYQQALGQGPQFIFQYYEEEERQRGNFPDRFSGHQFPNYSSELNVNALLLGDSALYLCASSSGQPGYTFGSGTRLTVV.

The V and J genes are TRBV11-2 and TRBJ2-7, with 10 positions matching TRBD2. J lost 3 bases, V lost 5 bases, and 7 bases had no gene match. CDR1 SGHAT and CDR2 FQNNGV come from the germline V gene. The CDR3 has 15 amino acids. The CDR3 DNA reads as TGTGCCAGCAGCATTAGCGGGGGGACCTACTACGAGCAGTACTTC. Protein: CASSISGGTYYEQYF.

This rearrangement joins TRBV2 to TRBJ2-7; 7 bases fit TRBD1. The junction had 10 bases not matched to a gene; V was cut back by 7 bases and J by 7 bases. The CDR3 has 13 residues. CDR1 is SNHLY and CDR2 is FYNNEI in the germline V gene. The CDR3 sequence: CASKGETGEEQYF. The CDR3 region has the DNA TGTGCCAGCAAAGGAGAAACAGGGGAAGAGCAGTACTTC.

This clone turned up a few times. The chain couples TRBV5-1 to TRBJ1-1, with no clear D. Germline CDR1 SGHRS, CDR2 YFSETQ. The germline V and J ends were trimmed by 6 bases and 3 bases, with 15 bases remaining between them. The length of the CDR3 is 14 residues. The CDR3 is CASKAGTEHTEAFF. CDR3 bases: TGCGCCAGCAAAGCTGGAACAGAGCACACTGAAGCTTTCTTT.

The J gene is TRBJ2-5, the V gene TRBV7-9, with D unclear. The germline CDR1 and CDR2 sequences are SEHNR and FQNEAQ (reference sequence). With 9 bases removed from V and 1 base from J, the gap between germline ends came to 15 bases. The CDR3 extends over 14 amino acids. The CDR3 coding sequence is TGTGCCAGAAGCCCAGGAATGGGCCAAGAGACCCAGTACTTC. Its translation is CARSPGMGQETQYF.

The J gene is TRBJ1-2, the V gene TRBV27; D is possibly TRBD1 (6 bases). This CDR3 comprises 14 residues. V was shortened by 2 bases and J by 6 bases, with 13 bases between the two germline ends. The germline V gene encodes CDR1 MNHEY and CDR2 SMNVEV (reference sequence). The chain's CDR3 is CASSLLGAQNGYTF. In DNA form, the CDR3 reads TGTGCCAGCAGTTTACTGGGGGCACAGAATGGCTACACCTTC.

In this sample, this clone turned up a few times. The J gene is TRBJ1-2, the V gene TRBV9; no reliable D call. Trimming shortened V by 3 bases and J by 4 bases, and 13 bases separated the two germline ends. Germline V gene sequence: CDR1 SGDLS, CDR2 YYNGEE. The CDR3 is 14 residues long. The CDR3 is CASSARDGLYGYTF. Written as DNA, the CDR3 is TGTGCCAGCAGCGCCAGAGACGGACTCTATGGCTACACCTTC.

This chain joins TRBV5-1 and TRBJ2-2; 16 bases match TRBD2. CDR3 length: 19 amino acids. CDR1 and CDR2 from the germline V gene are SGHRS and YFSETQ. V was clipped by 0 bases and J by 0 bases; unmatched bases: 2. The DNA for the CDR3 is TGCGCCAGCAGCTTGGAAGGGACTAGCGGGGGGGCGAACACCGGGGAGCTGTTTTTT. The encoded protein is CASSLEGTSGGANTGELFF.

In its sample, this clone was seen once. The J gene is TRBJ1-2, the V gene TRBV2, with 7 nucleotides matching TRBD1. The CDR3 sequence is 13 residues long. Per the germline V gene, CDR1 is SNHLY and CDR2 is FYNNEI. V was pared by 4 bases and J by 5 bases, with 4 bases of the junction left unmatched. CDR3 coding DNA: TGTGCCAGCAGTGGAGGACAGGCATATGGCTACACCTTC. Its protein is CASSGGQAYGYTF.